This is a list of T cell receptor beta chains from one sample in a study of blood T cell repertoires in COVID-19. Sequenced by immunoSEQ multiplex PCR; TCRdb stores in-frame clones only, minus some. The sample lists fewer than 250,000 clones; about four fifths were seen once. The sequenced material came from PBMCs or T cells enriched from blood (not recorded which). All receptors come from a woman aged 25-40 years who had recovered from COVID-19. Each CDR3 is given with its conserved first and last residue. Fields, in order: clone size, V gene, J gene, D gene, CDR3 protein, CDR3 DNA. D genes are given only for firm matches. Clone size, where shown, is once, few, many, or a class for clones that have expanded.

abundance: .
v_gene: TRBV5-1
j_gene: TRBJ2-4
d_gene: TRBD1
CDR3aa: CASSLYYSVVTGGAENIQYF
CDR3nt: TGCGCCAGCAGCTTGTATTATTCTGTGGTGACAGGGGGCGCAGAAAACATTCAGTACTTC

abundance: .
v_gene: TRBV6-1
j_gene: TRBJ2-5
d_gene: TRBD2
CDR3aa: CASSEGLAGQETQYF
CDR3nt: TGTGCCAGCAGTGAAGGGCTAGCGGGCCAAGAGACCCAGTACTTC

abundance: once
v_gene: TRBV11-2
j_gene: TRBJ1-1
d_gene: .
CDR3aa: CASSLGQTTEAFF
CDR3nt: TGTGCCAGCAGCTTGGGGCAGACCACTGAAGCTTTCTTT

abundance: .
v_gene: TRBV30
j_gene: TRBJ2-4
d_gene: .
CDR3aa: CAWSRGAVVHIQYF
CDR3nt: TGTGCCTGGAGTCGGGGAGCCGTAGTACACATTCAGTACTTC

abundance: .
v_gene: TRBV7-9
j_gene: TRBJ2-1
d_gene: .
CDR3aa: CASSSRGSSYNEQFF
CDR3nt: TGTGCCAGCAGCTCCCGGGGGAGCTCCTACAATGAGCAGTTCTTC

abundance: .
v_gene: TRBV27
j_gene: TRBJ1-5
d_gene: .
CDR3aa: CAIGGGRRNQPQHF
CDR3nt: TGTGCCATAGGAGGAGGCAGACGCAATCAGCCCCAGCATTTT

abundance: .
v_gene: TRBV7-2
j_gene: TRBJ2-3
d_gene: TRBD2
CDR3aa: CASRKGLAGGTDTQYF
CDR3nt: TGTGCCAGCAGAAAAGGACTAGCGGGGGGCACAGATACGCAGTATTTT

abundance: .
v_gene: TRBV7-6
j_gene: TRBJ2-5
d_gene: TRBD2
CDR3aa: CASSLKRGGPQETQYF
CDR3nt: TGTGCCAGCAGCTTAAAGCGGGGGGGACCACAAGAGACCCAGTACTTC

abundance: .
v_gene: TRBV5-1
j_gene: TRBJ2-3
d_gene: TRBD1
CDR3aa: CASSLVQGAQDTQYF
CDR3nt: TGCGCCAGCAGCTTGGTACAGGGGGCCCAAGATACGCAGTATTTT

abundance: .
v_gene: TRBV19
j_gene: TRBJ2-2
d_gene: .
CDR3aa: CASRAFSLANTGELFF
CDR3nt: TGTGCCAGTAGAGCCTTTTCCCTCGCGAACACCGGGGAGCTGTTTTTT

abundance: .
v_gene: TRBV28
j_gene: TRBJ2-1
d_gene: TRBD2
CDR3aa: CASSQYSGTLNEQFF
CDR3nt: TGTGCCAGCAGCCAGTATAGCGGGACTTTAAATGAGCAGTTCTTC

abundance: .
v_gene: TRBV3-1/TRBV3-2
j_gene: TRBJ1-5
d_gene: .
CDR3aa: CASSQDRVQPQHF
CDR3nt: TGTGCCAGCAGCCAAGATCGAGTTCAGCCCCAGCATTTT

abundance: .
v_gene: TRBV28
j_gene: TRBJ1-1
d_gene: .
CDR3aa: CASNGVLSEAFF
CDR3nt: TGTGCCAGCAACGGGGTTCTCAGTGAAGCTTTCTTT

abundance: once
v_gene: TRBV5-1
j_gene: TRBJ2-5
d_gene: .
CDR3aa: CASSSRSTGQETQYF
CDR3nt: TGCGCCAGCAGCTCGAGATCGACAGGACAAGAGACCCAGTACTTC

abundance: .
v_gene: TRBV19
j_gene: TRBJ2-7
d_gene: TRBD2
CDR3aa: CASSISAGADHEQYF
CDR3nt: TGTGCCAGTAGTATCTCGGCGGGAGCTGACCACGAGCAGTACTTC

abundance: .
v_gene: TRBV25-1
j_gene: TRBJ2-5
d_gene: .
CDR3aa: CASSLETQYF
CDR3nt: TGTGCCAGCAGTCTGGAGACCCAGTACTTC

abundance: once
v_gene: TRBV30
j_gene: TRBJ1-5
d_gene: TRBD1
CDR3aa: CAWAGTGDGQPQHF
CDR3nt: TGTGCCTGGGCCGGGACAGGGGACGGACAGCCCCAGCATTTT

abundance: .
v_gene: TRBV5-1
j_gene: TRBJ1-2
d_gene: .
CDR3aa: CASSLGQIFYGYTF
CDR3nt: TGCGCCAGCAGCTTGGGACAGATTTTCTATGGCTACACCTTC

abundance: .
v_gene: TRBV3-1/TRBV3-2
j_gene: TRBJ1-3
d_gene: .
CDR3aa: CASSDGQKNTIYF
CDR3nt: TGTGCCAGCAGCGACGGACAGAAAAACACCATATATTTT

abundance: once
v_gene: TRBV27
j_gene: TRBJ1-2
d_gene: .
CDR3aa: CASSFKSRGTSNYGYTF
CDR3nt: TGTGCCAGCAGTTTCAAGAGTCGGGGGACCTCTAACTATGGCTACACCTTC

abundance: .
v_gene: TRBV11-1
j_gene: TRBJ1-1
d_gene: TRBD1
CDR3aa: CASSFKSGDSRGLF
CDR3nt: TGTGCCAGCAGCTTTAAGTCAGGGGACAGCAGAGGCCTATTT

abundance: .
v_gene: TRBV28
j_gene: TRBJ1-3
d_gene: .
CDR3aa: CASSFRTRGIGNTIYF
CDR3nt: TGTGCCAGCAGTTTTAGGACCAGGGGCATCGGAAACACCATATATTTT

abundance: .
v_gene: TRBV15
j_gene: TRBJ2-1
d_gene: TRBD2
CDR3aa: CATSMGLAAYNEQFF
CDR3nt: TGTGCCACCAGCATGGGACTAGCGGCCTACAATGAGCAGTTCTTC

abundance: .
v_gene: TRBV29-1
j_gene: TRBJ1-1
d_gene: TRBD1
CDR3aa: CSLQGLNTEAFF
CDR3nt: TGCAGCCTACAGGGGTTGAACACTGAAGCTTTCTTT

abundance: many
v_gene: TRBV28
j_gene: TRBJ1-1
d_gene: TRBD1
CDR3aa: CASRRSGQGNTEAFF
CDR3nt: TGTGCCAGCAGGCGTAGTGGACAGGGGAACACTGAAGCTTTCTTT

abundance: .
v_gene: TRBV20-1
j_gene: TRBJ1-2
d_gene: .
CDR3aa: CSAGGGDGYTF
CDR3nt: TGCAGTGCTGGCGGGGGAGACGGCTACACCTTC

abundance: .
v_gene: TRBV5-1
j_gene: TRBJ1-6
d_gene: TRBD1
CDR3aa: CASSPRTSGQASPLHF
CDR3nt: TGCGCCAGCAGCCCCCGAACCTCGGGACAGGCGTCACCCCTCCACTTT

abundance: .
v_gene: TRBV7-2
j_gene: TRBJ1-3
d_gene: .
CDR3aa: CASSLVQSGNTIYF
CDR3nt: TGTGCCAGCAGCTTAGTCCAGTCTGGAAACACCATATATTTT

abundance: .
v_gene: TRBV11-2
j_gene: TRBJ2-2
d_gene: .
CDR3aa: CASSSRAGATNTGELFF
CDR3nt: TGTGCCAGCAGCAGCAGGGCTGGAGCTACGAACACCGGGGAGCTGTTTTTT

abundance: .
v_gene: TRBV9
j_gene: TRBJ1-2
d_gene: .
CDR3aa: CASSDAAGNYGYTF
CDR3nt: TGTGCCAGCAGCGACGCGGCGGGTAACTATGGCTACACCTTC

abundance: .
v_gene: TRBV27
j_gene: TRBJ1-2
d_gene: .
CDR3aa: CASSEQGFGFYGYTF
CDR3nt: TGTGCCAGCAGTGAACAGGGTTTCGGTTTCTATGGCTACACCTTC

abundance: .
v_gene: TRBV11-2
j_gene: TRBJ1-1
d_gene: TRBD1
CDR3aa: CASSSSRDSREAFF
CDR3nt: TGTGCCAGCAGCTCATCCCGGGACAGTCGTGAAGCTTTCTTT

abundance: .
v_gene: TRBV6-6
j_gene: TRBJ2-2
d_gene: TRBD2
CDR3aa: CASSLPAGGITGELFF
CDR3nt: TGTGCCAGCAGCCTCCCAGCGGGAGGGATCACCGGGGAGCTGTTTTTT

abundance: .
v_gene: TRBV5-1
j_gene: TRBJ1-6
d_gene: TRBD1
CDR3aa: CASSLTGDWFSPLHF
CDR3nt: TGCGCCAGCAGCTTAACAGGGGATTGGTTTTCACCCCTCCACTTT

abundance: .
v_gene: TRBV6-2/TRBV6-3
j_gene: TRBJ1-5
d_gene: TRBD1
CDR3aa: CASSLTGWGNQPQHF
CDR3nt: TGTGCCAGCAGCTTGACAGGGTGGGGCAATCAGCCCCAGCATTTT

abundance: .
v_gene: TRBV7-3
j_gene: TRBJ2-2
d_gene: .
CDR3aa: CASSLTRDTSTGELFF
CDR3nt: TGTGCCAGCAGCTTAACCCGGGACACATCCACCGGGGAGCTGTTTTTT

abundance: .
v_gene: TRBV4-2
j_gene: TRBJ1-2
d_gene: .
CDR3aa: CASSLQQAGDYGYTF
CDR3nt: TGTGCCAGCAGCCTCCAACAGGCTGGGGACTATGGCTACACCTTC

abundance: few
v_gene: TRBV6-1
j_gene: TRBJ1-1
d_gene: .
CDR3aa: CASSEQDGQIDTEAFF
CDR3nt: TGTGCCAGCAGTGAACAGGACGGACAGATCGACACTGAAGCTTTCTTT

abundance: .
v_gene: TRBV27
j_gene: TRBJ1-2
d_gene: .
CDR3aa: CASSLYQGRGYTF
CDR3nt: TGTGCCAGCAGTTTATATCAGGGTAGAGGCTACACCTTC

abundance: .
v_gene: TRBV5-4
j_gene: TRBJ2-3
d_gene: TRBD2
CDR3aa: CATQGGGGTDTQYF
CDR3nt: TGTGCCACCCAGGGCGGGGGGGGCACAGATACGCAGTATTTT

abundance: .
v_gene: TRBV18
j_gene: TRBJ2-5
d_gene: .
CDR3aa: CASSPGNPETQYF
CDR3nt: TGTGCCAGCTCACCGGGCAACCCAGAGACCCAGTACTTC

abundance: few
v_gene: TRBV10-3
j_gene: TRBJ2-1
d_gene: TRBD2
CDR3aa: CAISDPRAGGSRSYNEQFF
CDR3nt: TGTGCCATCAGTGATCCTAGAGCGGGAGGATCAAGGTCCTACAATGAGCAGTTCTTC

abundance: .
v_gene: TRBV19
j_gene: TRBJ2-7
d_gene: .
CDR3aa: CASSIGGQSSYEQYF
CDR3nt: TGTGCCAGTAGTATAGGAGGGCAGAGTTCCTACGAGCAGTACTTC

abundance: .
v_gene: TRBV5-4
j_gene: TRBJ2-1
d_gene: TRBD2
CDR3aa: CASRLAGGLYNEQFF
CDR3nt: TGTGCCAGCAGGTTAGCGGGGGGGCTCTACAATGAGCAGTTCTTC

abundance: .
v_gene: TRBV18
j_gene: TRBJ1-5
d_gene: .
CDR3aa: CASSQGGAQHF
CDR3nt: TGTGCCAGCTCACAGGGAGGGGCCCAGCATTTT